The entry that follows covers one TCR beta chain sequence. The specificity of this receptor is unknown. No per-base quality is available; no much larger clone lies one base away. Peripheral blood CD8+ and CD4+ T cells from healthy donors, Susac syndrome patients and multiple sclerosis patients were profiled using high-throughput TCR beta sequencing. Healthy donors were age- and sex-matched controls. CD8+ TEMRA cells were enriched by FACS, while bulk CD8+ and CD4+ T cells were purified by magnetic negative isolation. Blood was drawn into EDTA tubes, processed within 24 hours, and PBMCs were isolated by density gradient centrifugation. PBMCs intended for TCR sequencing were cryopreserved in liquid nitrogen and thawed later in a water bath at 37 degrees C. Purity of sorted or isolated CD4+, CD8+ and CD8+ TEMRA cells was at least 90%. This record belongs to a study of CD8 T cells in Susac syndrome (dated by TCRdb to between 2019 and 2020). Regarding the complete study: The study used repertoire sequencing to test whether antigen drove CD8+ T cell activation and differentiation in Susac syndrome. The paper as a whole reports these results and caveats: The TCR sequencing and HLA analysis was acknowledged to have included a relatively small number of individuals.

Compared with germline, V lacks 0 bases and J lacks 8 bases; bases without a gene match: 6. Its CDR3 holds 14 amino acids, cysteine through phenylalanine. Of the read, only the CDR3 DNA is kept; its 42 bases are in frame from base 1. CDR1 and CDR2 were assigned from the germline V gene as LGHNA and YSLEER. RNA was extracted using the RNeasy kit, and roughly 0.5 to 1 microgram was reverse transcribed with random hexamers. TCR beta CDR3 regions were amplified with the immunoSEQ multiplex PCR assay covering 54 Vbeta and 13 Jbeta segments. PCR amplification bias was corrected using a synthetic template baseline for primer optimization and computational correction. The source study handled its data this way. Reads were assigned to V, D and J genes according to IMGT and analyzed in immunoSEQ Analyzer, with only productive sequences retained. Clonality was computed as one minus Shannon entropy normalized by log2 of the number of productive unique sequences. For each patient and control, public and private clones were evaluated among the 100 most prevalent clones. Susac-specific clones were defined as absent from healthy and MS cohorts, roughly 1,100 published viral clones and other ImmuneACCESS disease sequences. TCRdb trimmed the raw reads at Q25, called clones with MiXCR and kept productive beta chains. When rows share a CDR3 protein, they turn into one entry using the most common DNA and genes. In this record, the V and J calls reflect TCRdb's handling and not the investigators' own analysis. The sample table contains approximately 150,000 distinct CDR3 sequences; only one count was recorded for 92% of them. The ten largest account for approximately 0.075% of the sample.

Source material: CD4+ T cells from PBMCs. The source of this sequence is a human donor in good health. In this chain, TRBV4-3 is recombined with TRBJ1-2; 7 bases in the junction line up with TRBD1. The encoded CDR3 is CASSQDGKGAGYTF. The base sequence is TGCGCCAGCAGCCAAGATGGTAAGGGGGCCGGCTACACCTTC.